Shown below are 12 T cell receptor beta chains from a single sample sequenced in a study of T cells expressing NK-cell markers. Each CDR3 protein gets one entry in TCRdb, which reprocessed the 5' RACE reads and gives no DNA. Its table lists 550,000 to 600,000 distinct CDR3 sequences. The material sequenced was blood T cells: a sorted CD56 or NKG2C T cell subset, CD4+ or CD8+ T cells, or bulk PBMC T cells (not recorded which). These receptors all stem from a man aged 18 to 29 in good health.

This chain uses TRBV4-1 with TRBJ2-1. This CDR3 has 11 amino acids. The germline V gene encodes CDR1 MGHRA and CDR2 YSYEKL. CDR3: CASSQGLRTFF.

The chain links TRBV7-9 to TRBJ1-2. This CDR3 has 14 amino acids. CDR1 SEHNR and CDR2 FQNEAQ come from the germline V gene (reference sequence). The CDR3 reads CASSLGSLSYGYTF.

The V gene is TRBV21-1, the J gene TRBJ2-2; TCRdb outputs TRBD2, but without DNA this stays unchecked. TRBV21-1 is tagged as a pseudogene. The CDR3 consists of 19 residues. The CDR3 loop is CASSTLSGRARNVPGELFF.

V is TRBV3-1 and J is TRBJ2-5; the TCRdb call, TRBD1, lacks DNA for checking. The germline V gene has CDR1 LGHDT and CDR2 YNNKEL (reference sequence). The CDR3 contains 13 residues. CDR3 residues: CASSQTGVETQYF.

The chain employs TRBV5-6 and TRBJ1-2; TCRdb's D gene call, TRBD1, goes unchecked for lack of DNA. The CDR3 extends over 15 amino acids. CDR1 and CDR2 (germline): SGHDT, YYEEEE. The CDR3 loop is CASSLSRGRDYGYTF.

V gene TRBV6-1 combines with J gene TRBJ2-1. CDR3 length: 17 amino acids. Germline V gene sequence: CDR1 MNHNS, CDR2 SASEGT. This chain's CDR3 is CASSLGESGSSYNEQFF.

The chain uses TRBV20-1 and TRBJ1-2; TCRdb indicates TRBD1, and absent DNA this call remains unverified. There are 13 residues in the CDR3. The V gene's germline CDR1 is DFQATT and CDR2 SNEGSKA (reference sequence). CDR3 amino acids: CSAGDRGSYGYTF.

The chain employs TRBV5-1 and TRBJ2-1; TCRdb indicates TRBD1, and absent DNA this call remains unverified. This CDR3 has 12 amino acids. CDR1 and CDR2 (germline): SGHRS, YFSETQ. CDR3 sequence: CASSFGQGYQFF.

The chain combines TRBV24-1 with TRBJ2-5. The germline gives CDR1 KGHDR, CDR2 SFDVKD. This CDR3 has 14 amino acids. The CDR3 sequence: CATSDPMGSETQYF.

V and J are TRBV6-2 or TRBV6-3 and TRBJ1-5. The CDR3 totals 15 residues. Per the germline V gene, CDR1 is MNHEY and CDR2 is SVGEGT. CDR3 in amino acids: CASTPSGRAGQPQHF.

The chain recombines TRBV5-1 with TRBJ1-6; TCRdb names TRBD1, which stays unverified in the absence of DNA. Germline loops: CDR1 SGHRS, CDR2 YFSETQ. The CDR3 contains 15 residues. The CDR3 sequence is CASSYETGGNSPLHF.

The rearrangement uses TRBV6-5 and TRBJ1-3. Germline CDR1 MNHEY, CDR2 SVGAGI. The CDR3 sequence is 16 residues long. CDR3 sequence: CASSYRTGLSGNTIYF.